This T cell receptor (beta chain) came from a study of shared clonotypes between healthy human individuals. Study-level information: CD4 naive cells filled three plates per donor, CD4 memory three, CD8 naive two and CD8 memory one. Study outcomes and limitations: A reduction in generation probabilities was seen for non-shared clonotypes relative to those shared by all four donors.

This CDR3 is built from 14 residues. From germline, CDR1 is GTSNPN and CDR2 SVGIG (reference sequence). Trimming at V came to 4 bases and at J to 4 bases, leaving 9 bases not matched to a gene. Notes on this clone: Its target is not known.

Assay: immunoSEQ multiplex PCR; the TCRdb copy retains only in-frame clones and omits some. The repertoire holds around 2.1 million clones, with 90% to 97% as singletons. Among the donors, all were Caucasian adults who lived in Nashville, Tennessee. This chain links TRBV30 with TRBJ2-7; the match to TRBD2 covers 8 bases. Sequenced input: naive CD4+ T cells sorted from blood. The subset here: CD45RA+ positively selected. The origin of this receptor is a man younger than 35 in good health. DNA of the CDR3: TGTGCCTGGACATACGGGAGGGGTGTGTACGAGCAGTACTTC. Translating it yields CAWTYGRGVYEQYF.